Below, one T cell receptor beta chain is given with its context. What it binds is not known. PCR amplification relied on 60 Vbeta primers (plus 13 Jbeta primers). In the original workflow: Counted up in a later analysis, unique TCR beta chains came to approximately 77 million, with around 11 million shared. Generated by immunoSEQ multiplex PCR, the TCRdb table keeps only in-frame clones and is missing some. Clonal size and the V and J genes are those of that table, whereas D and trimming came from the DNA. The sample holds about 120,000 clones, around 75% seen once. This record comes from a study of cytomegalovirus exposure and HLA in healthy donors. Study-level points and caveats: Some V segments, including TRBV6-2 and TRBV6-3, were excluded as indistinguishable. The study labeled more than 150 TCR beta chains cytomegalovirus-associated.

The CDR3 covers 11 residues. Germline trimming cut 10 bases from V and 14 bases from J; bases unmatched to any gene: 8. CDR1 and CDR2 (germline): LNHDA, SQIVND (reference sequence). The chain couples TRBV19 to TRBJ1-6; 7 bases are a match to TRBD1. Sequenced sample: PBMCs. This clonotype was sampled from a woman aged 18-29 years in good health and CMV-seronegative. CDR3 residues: CATYGTATLHF. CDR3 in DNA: TGTGCCACCTATGGGACAGCAACCCTCCACTTT.